The rows below give T cell receptor beta chains drawn from one sample of a study of sequential checkpoint blockade in melanoma. The assay was immunoSEQ multiplex PCR, and TCRdb's table has in-frame clones only and misses some. The data show 4,000 to 6,500 clones, roughly 55% seen once. The sequences come from CD8+ T cells sorted from blood (inferred from file names), collected from a patient given nivolumab and ipilimumab in sequence. These receptors all come from a human donor with melanoma. The CDR3 runs from the conserved cysteine through the conserved F or W. The order of the fields is V gene, CDR3 protein.

>TRBV9
CASSVAVHTEAFF
>TRBV7-3
CASSPPVGGGRTGELFF
>TRBV5-6
CASSPGVVKLTEAFF
>TRBV7-8
CASSAQAGAFRGYTF
>TRBV4-3
CASSQELAGGQETQYF
>TRBV19
CASSIGHYNEQFF
>TRBV6-4
CASTVTSGAVGEQFF
>TRBV2
CASSETYLLLYSYEQYF
>TRBV19
CASSVSGGPSYEQYF
>TRBV11-2
CASSLVPGQGIAKNIQYF
>TRBV4-3
CASSQETSGGETQYF
>TRBV7-6
CASSLGGGRTLAEAFF
>TRBV10-3
CAISDRLGGKETQYF
>TRBV6-6
CASNPDSSTDTQYF
>TRBV7-6
CASSPAGTGAEQYF
>TRBV10-2
CASSVASVNEQFF
>TRBV7-9
CASSLGPGGSEKLFF
>TRBV30
CAWSIGTGAEKLFF
>TRBV4-1
CASSQAGYDETTEAFF
>TRBV6-1
CASRARDSGNQPQHF
>TRBV29-1
CSDHLESGKGYTF
>TRBV6-5
CASSYGSQETQYF
>TRBV4-3
CASSQEVLNEQFF
>TRBV27
CASSSGTGNTEAFF
>TRBV6-5
CAIGVGGNYGYTF
>TRBV6-5
CASGDRVPPLYGYTF
>TRBV6-5
CASSSADRTETQYF